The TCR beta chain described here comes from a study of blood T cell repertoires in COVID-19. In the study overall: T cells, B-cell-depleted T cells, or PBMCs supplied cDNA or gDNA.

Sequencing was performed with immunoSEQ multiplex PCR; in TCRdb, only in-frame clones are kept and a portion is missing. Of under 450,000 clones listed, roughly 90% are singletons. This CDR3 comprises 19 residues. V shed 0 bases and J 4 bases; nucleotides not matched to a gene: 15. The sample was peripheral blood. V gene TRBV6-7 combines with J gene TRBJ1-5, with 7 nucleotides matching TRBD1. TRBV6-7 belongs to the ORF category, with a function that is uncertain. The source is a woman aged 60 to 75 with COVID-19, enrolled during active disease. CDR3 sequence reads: CASSYSTSGTALLNQPQHF. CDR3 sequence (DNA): TGTGCCAGCAGTTACTCGACTTCTGGGACAGCCCTTCTTAATCAGCCCCAGCATTTT.